This paragraph covers one T cell receptor (beta chain) sequence. This clone was observed a single time. Its recognized antigen is unknown. Base qualities are not provided; no much larger clone lies one nucleotide away. The sample belongs to a study of cytomegalovirus exposure and HLA in healthy donors (dated by TCRdb to the late 2010s). A note on the overall study: According to an earlier analysis of several hundred of the donors, some 180 million T cells yielded 117 million unique TCR beta sequences and around 300 Gb of sequence data. Roughly 300 gigabases of sequencing data and approximately 84 million unique TCR sequences were included in an early release covering about 700 HLA-typed donors. Of the 350 to 400 genotyped donors, approximately 83% fell in the genetic ancestry cluster associated with self-reported Caucasian donors. The aim of the study was to test whether cataloging public T cell receptors could identify signatures of past pathogen exposure. The study used immunosequencing to profile the T cell repertoires of under 700 subjects and linked those repertoires to cytomegalovirus serostatus. Besides the first cohort of under 700 subjects, a separate validation cohort made up of roughly 120 different subjects was used. The study combined high-throughput TCR immunosequencing, statistical association of individual TCRs with disease status, and machine learning to predict cytomegalovirus infection status. To study patterns of TCR occurrence, a later analysis re-analyzed previously published TCR beta repertoires from 666 donors and added high-resolution HLA genotyping. Rather than drawing on any new phenotypic data, the later analysis identified candidate immune exposures from TCR beta sequences and the way those sequences occurred across donors. In an earlier analysis of a few hundred of the donors, high-throughput TCR beta sequencing was used to judge whether each TCR beta V gene segment behaved as functional or pseudogenic. Alongside the repertoire data, information on donor age, sex, ethnicity and CMV serostatus was compiled. A later genetic analysis took genome-wide SNP genotypes for about 55% of the 666 donors and used that subset as a discovery cohort. Every repertoire in the discovery cohort had been generated on one and the same sequencing platform. HLA typing covered class I and class II loci at four-digit resolution. Typing coverage differed by locus: A, B, C, DRB1 and DQB1 were typed in about 629-640 donors, DQA1 in 522, DPA1 in some 600, and DPB1 in 472. Because of strong linkage in the cohort, a few DR-DQ haplotypes were treated as single units for association and clustering. Across about 370 genotyped donors of the cohort, an average of about 240,000 unique TCR beta nucleotide sequences per donor were sequenced, and 15% to 20% of those sequences were non-productive. On the study overall, not on this receptor specifically: This cohort had only TCR beta chains sequenced, and the lack of alpha or paired-chain data limited which features could be detected. A cluster of highly shared sequence variants was judged likely to be a technical artifact of the sequencing pipeline. While some public TCRs were present in many individuals, most TCR sequences turned up only very rarely across donors. Linkage disequilibrium might explain the correlated functional status among segregating V segments, but an unknown experimental factor could not be ruled out. The 87-base-pair reads could not distinguish some IMGT-functional V segments, including TRBV6-2 and TRBV6-3, so those segments were excluded. In vitro tests confirmed that three of the cytomegalovirus-associated TCR beta chains recognize cytomegalovirus antigens. A further reported finding was that TCR beta sequences accurately predicted the HLA-A and HLA-B alleles for most subjects in the first cohort. In an earlier analysis of roughly 500 of the donors, most TCR beta V segments appeared in productive rearrangements about 90% or about 30% of the time, broadly matching IMGT annotations. Because counts were too low, roughly 17 rarely observed V segments, including chromosome 9 orphons, were left out of the earlier analysis of approximately 580 of the donors. According to a later analysis, TCR association rates differed among HLA loci, with DRB1 alleles showing the most associated TCRs and HLA-C alleles showing the fewest. In a later genetic analysis, a missense DCLRE1C variant was associated with V-gene and J-gene trimming of TCR beta chains, and the association was replicated in an independent cohort. The classifier was reported to diagnose cytomegalovirus status with high specificity and sensitivity in both the original and validation cohorts. A later genetic analysis reported fewer N-insertions in productive TCRs among donors in an Asian-associated ancestry cluster than the roughly 700-donor mean. When HLA alleles, especially DR and DQ, strongly co-occurred, TCR associations were difficult to assign to individual alleles. Roughly uniform sequencing depth across donors was assumed in presence/absence analyses, although this assumption may not hold. Because some donors lacked HLA typing at each locus, the association tests relied only on the typed subset. Several of the top co-occurrence clusters appeared to be linked to parvovirus B19, influenza, CMV and Epstein-Barr virus, according to a later analysis. The only immune exposure information available for the cohort was CMV serostatus. A later analysis found that most CMV-associated TCR beta chains appeared HLA-restricted, with HLA associations seemingly driven largely by CMV exposure. At a false discovery rate of 0.05, a later analysis linked some 18,000 TCR beta sequences to specific HLA alleles. A later analysis found that HLA-associated TCR beta chains were more clonally expanded and had lower generation probabilities than equally common non-associated chains. The authors suggested that the approach could potentially be extended to other disease states and immunological phenotypes. The study gave a list of under 200 TCR beta chains associated with cytomegalovirus.

The CDR3 measures 13 amino acids from cysteine to phenylalanine. The entry retains the CDR3 DNA only, 39 bases that are in frame from base 1. CDR1 and CDR2 are read off the germline V gene as MNHEY and SVGAGI. V is clipped by 6 bases and J by 4 bases, and the sequence between their germline boundaries is 10 bases long. Receptor amplification or capture employed the immunoSEQ multiplex PCR assay. The multiplex PCR relied on a mix of 60 forward primers for TCR Vbeta segments and 13 reverse primers for TCR Jbeta segments. Amplification of the CDR3 region of rearranged TCR beta genes was performed with a multiplex PCR assay on genomic DNA. On the Illumina HiSeq System, the amplified TCR beta libraries were sequenced as 87-base-pair reads. Turning to the authors' computational methods: Across the roughly 700 repertoires, a later analysis counted some 81 million unique TCR beta chains, 9 million to 14 million of which were shared by at least two donors. A nearest-neighbor algorithm error-corrected the raw reads and collapsed the reads into unique sequences, merging closely related sequences to remove PCR and sequencing errors. Alignment of CDR3 sequences to IMGT reference sequences was used to assign V, D and J gene segments. Each retained sequence needed at least a six-nucleotide match to both a V gene segment and a J gene segment. Rearrangements were classified as productive when the CDR3 lacked stop codons and remained in frame with V and J, and all other rearrangements were classified as non-productive. CDR3 was defined according to IMGT convention as the region running from the second conserved V-encoded cysteine to the conserved J-encoded phenylalanine. The earlier analysis of 587 of the donors excluded sequences that lacked an unambiguous match to a single V gene segment. In an earlier analysis of 587 of the donors, V segments were called functional above 56.7% productive rearrangements and were called segregating when the between-donor standard deviation exceeded 5%. A statistical classification framework was developed to diagnose cytomegalovirus status using the catalog of TCR beta chain sequences. In a later analysis, TCR nucleotide sequences were compared against IMGT/GENE-DB human TR gene sequences so that V and J genes could be assigned. A later analysis assigned CDR3 sequences and most-parsimonious VDJ recombination scenarios with the TCRdist pipeline. In a later analysis, every TCR beta chain was defined by the combination of its CDR3 amino acid sequence and its V-gene family, and reads without a unique V-gene family were dropped. In a later analysis, nearly 600 highly shared, low-generation-probability nucleotide sequences were removed to address suspected cross-contamination and a sequencing artifact. For each public chain, a later analysis derived a clonal expansion index from normalized ranks of inferred template counts within each repertoire. In a later analysis, generation probabilities were computed using a VDJ recombination model fitted to out-of-frame rearrangements, and the results were checked against IGoR. In a later analysis, TCR-TCR, TCR-HLA and TCR-CMV co-occurrence was scored with hypergeometric tests, and a repertoire-size bias correction was applied to TCR pairs. In a later analysis, false discovery rates were estimated by permuting HLA or CMV assignments 20 times. In a later analysis, co-occurring TCRs were grouped using DBSCAN, and TCRdist sequence similarity was added for clustering within HLA-allele-positive subsets. For co-occurrence clustering, repertoires with fewer than 30,000 or more than 120,000 public chains were excluded, along with five repertoires with anomalous nucleotide sharing. TCRdb limited this immuneACCESS table to in-frame rearrangements with V and J called. A share of clones is missing; checked studies link under half to unresolved V genes, and the rest is unexplained. Clone size and V and J calls were adopted from that table, with D and trimming inferred from the DNA. Across this sample there are more than 140,000 clones, with 75% seen only once. The top ten constitute approximately 3.2% of the sample.

The cohort consisted of 650 to 850 healthy bone marrow donors. At the time of sampling, every cohort member was nominally healthy, though immune exposures that went unrecorded were likely present. The donor was CMV seronegative and belonged to the group of approximately 320 seronegative cohort members. A peripheral blood sample was collected from each donor, and TCR beta sequencing was performed on peripheral blood mononuclear cells. The Qiagen DNeasy Blood Extraction Kit was used to extract genomic DNA from the blood cell samples. The specimen sequenced was PBMCs. The rearranged segments are TRBV6-5 and TRBJ1-5; a tentative D match to TRBD1 spans 6 bases. This clonotype originated in a man aged 40-55 years in good health and CMV-seronegative. The DNA sequence follows: TGTGCCAGCAGCCCAGACAGGAATCAGCCCCAGCATTTT. This encodes CASSPDRNQPQHF.